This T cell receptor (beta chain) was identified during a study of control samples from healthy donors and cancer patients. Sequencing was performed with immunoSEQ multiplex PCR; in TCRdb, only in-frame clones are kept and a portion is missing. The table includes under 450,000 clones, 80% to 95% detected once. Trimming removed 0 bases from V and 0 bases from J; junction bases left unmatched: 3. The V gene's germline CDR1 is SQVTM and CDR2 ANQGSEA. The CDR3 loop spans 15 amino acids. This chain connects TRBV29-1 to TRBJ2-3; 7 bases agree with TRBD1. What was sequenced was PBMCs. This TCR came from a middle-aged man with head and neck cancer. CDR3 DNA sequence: TGCAGCGTTGAAGACGGGACAGAGAGCACAGATACGCAGTATTTT. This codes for CSVEDGTESTDTQYF.